This T cell receptor beta chain is drawn from a study of T cell changes during pregnancy in multiple sclerosis. Germline lookup yields CDR1 SGHDT and CDR2 YYEEEE. The CDR3 length is 15 residues. V shed 3 bases, J shed 2 bases, and the junction held 7 bases outside the gene matches. Sequencing used immunoSEQ multiplex PCR; TCRdb keeps in-frame clones, though not all of them. The data contain 110,000 or so clones, 85% to 95% of them singletons. The sequence derives from a female donor with multiple sclerosis, enrolled in a pregnancy study. The sequenced sample was peripheral blood, obtained before pregnancy. The rearrangement joins TRBV5-6 to TRBJ2-5; 7 positions match TRBD1. CDR3 coding DNA: TGTGCCAGCAGCTCGACAGGGAGCGTTCAAGAGACCCAGTACTTC. This sequence encodes CASSSTGSVQETQYF.